Reported below is one TCR beta chain. Its target is unknown. The sample has other DNA sequences that encode this CDR3 too. These data come from a study of regulatory and conventional T cells in RAG deficiency. Study outcomes and limitations: Omenn syndrome and CID/AS patients had around 100-fold fewer unique Treg TCR beta sequences, versus roughly 9.6-fold elsewhere. Omenn patients showed >80% Treg-Tconv overlap and shorter CDR3 lengths.

CDR3 size: 16 residues. Germline loops: CDR1 LNHNV, CDR2 YYDKDF (reference sequence). The trim removed 4 bases at V and 5 bases at J, leaving 12 bases unmatched. Using immunoSEQ multiplex PCR, the repertoire was profiled, and TCRdb retains in-frame clones only, with some absent. The sample consists of 34,000 or so clones, about 91% of them appearing once. The same sample was also used in a study of regulatory T cells. That paper states: Primers: 52 TRBV forward and 13 TRBJ reverse.

The source of this sequence is a human donor in good health. The chain links TRBV15 to TRBJ2-5; 8 nucleotides match TRBD2. Sequenced input: CD8+ T cells sorted from blood. The CDR3 is CATSTSGSGQGETQYF. The CDR3 nucleotides are TGTGCCACCAGCACCAGCGGGAGCGGGCAGGGGGAGACCCAGTACTTC.